This T cell receptor beta chain derives from a study of T cell repertoires in cytomegalovirus infection. TCRdb passed the reads through MiXCR, listing each CDR3 protein once. The table lists nearly 550,000 distinct CDR3 sequences, approximately 16% of them singletons. In this sample, this clonotype turned up a few times. The receptor was derived from a human donor in good health (CMV status not recorded). Some clones in this sample may be carry-over from other donors' samples. Sequencing used CD8+ T cells from PBMCs.

CDR3 DNA sequence: TGTGCCAGCAGTGGGACGGATTTCTATGGCTACACCTTC. Residues: CASSGTDFYGYTF. The chain is built from TRBV27 and TRBJ1-2, with a tentative D call TRBD1 (5 bases). The CDR3 sequence is 13 residues long. V was clipped by 5 bases and J by 4 bases, with 11 bases between them. CDR1 and CDR2 from the germline V gene are MNHEY and SMNVEV (reference sequence).